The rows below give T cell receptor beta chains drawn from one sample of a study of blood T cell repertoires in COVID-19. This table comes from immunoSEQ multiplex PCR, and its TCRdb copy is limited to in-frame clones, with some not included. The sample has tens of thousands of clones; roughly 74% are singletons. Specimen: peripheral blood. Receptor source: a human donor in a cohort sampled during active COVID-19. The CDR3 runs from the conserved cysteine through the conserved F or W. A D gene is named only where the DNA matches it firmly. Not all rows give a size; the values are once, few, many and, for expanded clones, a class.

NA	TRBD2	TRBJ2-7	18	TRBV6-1	TGTGCCAGCAGTGAAGCCCGCTACAGACTAGCGGCTACCTACGAGCAGTACTTC	CASSEARYRLAATYEQYF
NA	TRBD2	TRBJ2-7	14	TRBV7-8	TGTGCCAGCAGCAATTCCGGGACTAGCGGTTCGGGGGACTTC	CASSNSGTSGSGDF
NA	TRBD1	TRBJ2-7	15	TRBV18	TGTGCCAGCTCACCACACGGACAGGGGTTGGGCGAGCAGTACTTC	CASSPHGQGLGEQYF
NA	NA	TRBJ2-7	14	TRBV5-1	TGCGCCAGCAGCGACAGGGGAGGGATCTACGAGCAGTACTTC	CASSDRGGIYEQYF
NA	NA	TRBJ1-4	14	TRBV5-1	TGCGCCAGCAGCTTACAGGGAGGGGGTGAAAAACTGTTTTTT	CASSLQGGGEKLFF
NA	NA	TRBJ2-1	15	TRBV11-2	TGTGCCAGCAGCTTAGCCAAGACTGGTAGTCGTGAGCAGTTCTTC	CASSLAKTGSREQFF
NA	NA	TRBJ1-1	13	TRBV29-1	TGCAGCGTTGATCTCCAGGACACCCAAAAAGCTTTCTTT	CSVDLQDTQKAFF
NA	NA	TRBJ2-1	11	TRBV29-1	TGCAGCGTTCGGTACTACAATGAGCAGTTCTTC	CSVRYYNEQFF
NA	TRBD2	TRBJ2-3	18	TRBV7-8	TGTGCCAGCAGCTTAGTAAGAACTAGCGGGAGAGGCACAGATACGCAGTATTTT	CASSLVRTSGRGTDTQYF
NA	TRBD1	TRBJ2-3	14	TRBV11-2	TGTGCCAGCAGCTTCGGCCAGACAGGGGATACGCAGTATTTT	CASSFGQTGDTQYF
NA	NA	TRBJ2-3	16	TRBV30	TGTGCCTGGAGTGTAGGGGCCAGTGGGGACACAGATACGCAGTATTTT	CAWSVGASGDTDTQYF
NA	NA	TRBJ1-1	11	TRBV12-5	TGTGCTAGTGAATCAGGAACTGAAGCTTTCTTT	CASESGTEAFF
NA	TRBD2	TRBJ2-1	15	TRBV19	TGTGCCAGTAAAAGAGCGGGAGTGGGGTACAATGAGCAGTTCTTC	CASKRAGVGYNEQFF
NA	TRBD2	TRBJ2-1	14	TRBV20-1	TGCAGTGCTAGTAGGGCGGGAGCAGGCAATGAGCAGTTCTTC	CSASRAGAGNEQFF
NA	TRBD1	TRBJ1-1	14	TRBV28	TGTGCCAGCAGTTTTCAGGGGGTGAGGACTGAAGCTTTCTTT	CASSFQGVRTEAFF
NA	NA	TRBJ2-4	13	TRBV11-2	TGTGCCAGCAGCAACAGGGTTTCCGACATTCAGTACTTC	CASSNRVSDIQYF
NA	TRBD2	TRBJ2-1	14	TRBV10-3	TGTGCCATCAGCCAGAGCGGGAGCCCCCATGAGCAGTTCTTC	CAISQSGSPHEQFF
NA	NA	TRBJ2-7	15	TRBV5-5	TGTGCCAGCAGCTGGGAACAGGACACATCCTACGAGCAGTACTTC	CASSWEQDTSYEQYF
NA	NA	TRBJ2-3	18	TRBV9	TGTGCCAGCAGCGTCGGTTTGGGGGGTAGTGCGGGCACAGATACGCAGTATTTT	CASSVGLGGSAGTDTQYF
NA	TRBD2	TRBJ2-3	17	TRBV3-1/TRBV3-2	TGTGCCAGCAGCCAGTTTGCTAGCGGGAGCAGCACAGATACGCAGTATTTT	CASSQFASGSSTDTQYF
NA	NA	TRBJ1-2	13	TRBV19	TGTGCCAGTAGTATTCAGGGAACCTATGGCTACACCTTC	CASSIQGTYGYTF
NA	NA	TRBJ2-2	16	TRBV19	TGTGCCAGTAGTCCCCGCGGACAGCTAAAAACCGGGGAGCTGTTTTTT	CASSPRGQLKTGELFF
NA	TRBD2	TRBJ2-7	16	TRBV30	TGTGCCTGGAGTGGGGGAAGCGGGAAGAAGTCCTACGAGCAGTACTTC	CAWSGGSGKKSYEQYF
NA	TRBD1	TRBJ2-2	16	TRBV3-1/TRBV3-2	TGTGCCAGCAGCCACGGTACAGGGGGTGGCACCGGGGAGCTGTTTTTT	CASSHGTGGGTGELFF
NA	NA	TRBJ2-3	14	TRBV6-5	TGTGCCAGCAGCCCACAGGGAGACACAGATACGCAGTATTTT	CASSPQGDTDTQYF
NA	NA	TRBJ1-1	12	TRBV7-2	TGTGCCAGCAGCTTAGTTAGGGGTGAAGCTTTCTTT	CASSLVRGEAFF
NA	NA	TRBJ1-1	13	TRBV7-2	TGTGCCAGCAGTTTTACAGGGTCGCCTGAAGCTTTCTTT	CASSFTGSPEAFF
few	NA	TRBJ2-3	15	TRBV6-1	TGTGCCAGCAGTGACAGGGGCTCAGGCACAGATACGCAGTATTTT	CASSDRGSGTDTQYF
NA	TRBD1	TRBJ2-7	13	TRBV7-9	TGTGCCAGCAGCTGGACAGGGGAATCCGAGCAGTACTTC	CASSWTGESEQYF
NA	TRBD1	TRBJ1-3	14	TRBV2	TGTGCCAGCAGTCCGGACAGGGATGGAAACACCATATATTTT	CASSPDRDGNTIYF
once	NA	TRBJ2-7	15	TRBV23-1	TGCGCCAGCAGTCAATCGGTGGGGCAGTACTACGAGCAGTACTTC	CASSQSVGQYYEQYF
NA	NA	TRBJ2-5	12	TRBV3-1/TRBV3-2	TGTGCCAGCAGCCAAGAGACCGGGGCCCAGTACTTC	CASSQETGAQYF
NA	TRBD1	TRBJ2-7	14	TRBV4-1	TGCGCCAGCAGCCAGGACAGGGGATCTTACGAGCAGTACTTC	CASSQDRGSYEQYF
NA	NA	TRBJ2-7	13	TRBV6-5	TGTGCCAGCAGCGGGGTACCGACCTACGAGCAGTACTTC	CASSGVPTYEQYF
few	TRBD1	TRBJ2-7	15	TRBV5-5	TGTGCCAGCAGCCCCTCGACAGGGGGGCTCTACGAGCAGTACTTC	CASSPSTGGLYEQYF
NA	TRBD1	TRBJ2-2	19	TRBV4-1	TGCGCCAGCAGCCAAGATATGCAGGGGGCGTATGCGGGCACCGGGGAGCTGTTTTTT	CASSQDMQGAYAGTGELFF
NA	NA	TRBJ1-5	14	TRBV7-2	TGTGCCAGCAGCGGACACAGGGAGGGTCAGCCCCAGCATTTT	CASSGHREGQPQHF